A selection of T cell receptor beta chains follows, all from one sample in a study of cytomegalovirus exposure and HLA in healthy donors. Here immunoSEQ multiplex PCR was the method, and the copy in TCRdb shows in-frame clones only, minus some. The data show some 120,000 clones, 70% to 90% seen once. The specimen sequenced was PBMCs. These receptor sequences come from a woman aged 18-29 years in good health and CMV-seronegative. Both conserved end residues are part of each CDR3. D genes are given only for firm matches. Not every row has a clone size; where given, it reads once, few, many or a size class.

J gene,clone size,D gene,V gene,CDR3 DNA,CDR3 protein
TRBJ2-5,.,TRBD1,TRBV10-3,TGTGCCATCAGGTCGGGGACAGACGTACAAGAGACCCAGTACTTC,CAIRSGTDVQETQYF
TRBJ2-7,.,.,TRBV14,TGTGCCAGCAGCCCTCTCTTAGACTCCTACGAGCAGTACTTC,CASSPLLDSYEQYF
TRBJ2-1,few,.,TRBV6-1,TGTGCCAGCAGTGAATTGGCGGGGACGAACAATGAGCAGTTCTTC,CASSELAGTNNEQFF
TRBJ2-1,.,.,TRBV29-1,TGCAGCGTTACTTGGACAGACTACAATGAGCAGTTCTTC,CSVTWTDYNEQFF
TRBJ2-5,.,TRBD2,TRBV30,TGTGCCTGGAGTGTACTAACTAGCGGGGGACAAGAGACCCAGTACTTC,CAWSVLTSGGQETQYF
TRBJ1-2,.,.,TRBV6-6,TGTGCCAGCAGCCCGGGGGGGGTTAGGTATGGCTACACCTTC,CASSPGGVRYGYTF
TRBJ1-2,.,TRBD1,TRBV5-4,TGTGCCAGCACCCGGACAGGGGACTATGGCTACACCTTC,CASTRTGDYGYTF
TRBJ2-3,.,.,TRBV30,TGTGCCTGGAGTATCACCGGGATGTTGGATACGCAGTATTTT,CAWSITGMLDTQYF
TRBJ1-2,.,.,TRBV7-3,TGTGCCAGCAGCTTGGGGACGACAGGAGCGCGAAGTAGCGGCTACACCTTC,CASSLGTTGARSSGYTF
TRBJ2-3,once,TRBD1,TRBV6-5,TGTGCCAGCAGTCGGGACAGGGGGATCACAGATACGCAGTATTTT,CASSRDRGITDTQYF
TRBJ2-1,.,TRBD2,TRBV7-9,TGTGCCAGCACCCCCTTCCTGCGACGGCGGGAGGCACGCAATGAGCAGTTCTTC,CASTPFLRRREARNEQFF
TRBJ2-2,once,TRBD1,TRBV7-9,TGTGCCAGCATAGGACAGGGGGCCACCGGGGAGCTGTTTTTT,CASIGQGATGELFF
TRBJ1-2,.,.,TRBV4-3,TGCGCCAGCAGCCAAGGCAGGAACTATGGCTACACCTTC,CASSQGRNYGYTF
TRBJ1-5,.,.,TRBV9,TGTGCCAGCAGCCTCCTAGGGGAAAGCAATCAGCCCCAGCATTTT,CASSLLGESNQPQHF
TRBJ1-4,.,.,TRBV6-5,TGTGCCAGCAGTTACTCGGGTAGAACTAATAATGAAAAACTGTTTTTT,CASSYSGRTNNEKLFF
TRBJ2-7,.,TRBD2,TRBV18,TGTGCCAGCTCACCTGGACTAGGCTACGAGCAGTACTTC,CASSPGLGYEQYF
TRBJ1-4,.,TRBD1,TRBV9,TGTGCCAGCAGCGGAGGGGGACAGGGCCTTGCCAATGAAAAACTGTTTTTT,CASSGGGQGLANEKLFF
TRBJ2-1,.,TRBD2,TRBV5-1,TGCGCCAGCAGCCCCAAGTCGGGGCTAGCGGGGGGGCCCAATGAGCAGTTCTTC,CASSPKSGLAGGPNEQFF
TRBJ2-1,.,.,TRBV6-5,TGTGCCAGCAGTTATAACAGGAACAATGAGCAGTTCTTC,CASSYNRNNEQFF
TRBJ1-1,.,.,TRBV7-9,TGTGCCAGCAGCTTAGGTCAAGGATTACGGGATGAAGCTTTCTTT,CASSLGQGLRDEAFF
TRBJ2-7,.,.,TRBV18,TGTGCCAGCTCACCTAGCCGGGGGTCCTACGAGCAGTACTTC,CASSPSRGSYEQYF
TRBJ2-3,once,TRBD1,TRBV5-1,TGCGCCAGCACGAAAGGGACAGGGGGCGAGGGTACGCAGTATTTT,CASTKGTGGEGTQYF
TRBJ1-2,.,.,TRBV9,TGTGCCAGCAGCCCTAACCACCCGGGGGGCTACACCTTC,CASSPNHPGGYTF
TRBJ2-7,.,.,TRBV29-1,TGCAGCGTTGAGGGAGACAACTACGAGCAGTACTTC,CSVEGDNYEQYF
TRBJ2-7,.,.,TRBV6-5,TGTGCCAGCAGACCCGAAGCGGCCCTTCACTACGAGCAGTACTTC,CASRPEAALHYEQYF
TRBJ2-7,.,.,TRBV25-1,TGTGCCAGCAGTGAACCCAGCGGCTCCTACGAGCAGTACTTC,CASSEPSGSYEQYF
TRBJ2-7,few,.,TRBV19,TGTGCCAGTAGGGAGACCCAGTCCTACGAGCAGTACTTC,CASRETQSYEQYF
TRBJ2-2,.,.,TRBV7-3,TGTGCCAGCAGCTCCTCCTCGGGAGCTGACACCGGGGAGCTGTTTTTT,CASSSSSGADTGELFF
TRBJ2-7,.,.,TRBV18,TGTGCCAGCTCACCCGGAACAGGGCAAACCTACGAGCAGTACTTC,CASSPGTGQTYEQYF
TRBJ1-1,.,TRBD1,TRBV6-5,TGTGCCAGCAGTTACGACGGACAGGGTGACACTGAAGCTTTCTTT,CASSYDGQGDTEAFF
TRBJ2-7,.,TRBD1,TRBV28,TGTGCCAGCAGCTGGACTACAGGGGGGCAGTACTTC,CASSWTTGGQYF
TRBJ2-7,.,TRBD1,TRBV20-1,TGCAGTGCTAAGATAGGGGGACAGGGGTACTTC,CSAKIGGQGYF
TRBJ1-4,.,TRBD1,TRBV30,TGTGCCTGCCACAGGGGAGCAACTAATGAAAAACTGTTTTTT,CACHRGATNEKLFF
TRBJ1-2,.,TRBD1,TRBV7-2,TGTGCCAGCAGCGCCTATACACAGGGGGGTAATGGCTACACCTTC,CASSAYTQGGNGYTF
TRBJ2-2,once,.,TRBV30,TGTGCCTGGAGTGCACAGGAGCTGTTTTTT,CAWSAQELFF
TRBJ2-5,.,TRBD1,TRBV4-3,TGCGCCAGCAGCCAAGATACAGGGGCAGAGACCCAGTACTTC,CASSQDTGAETQYF
TRBJ2-7,.,TRBD2,TRBV30,TGTGCCTGGGGGACGGGACTAGCGGGAGGTAAGGTCGAGCAGTACTTC,CAWGTGLAGGKVEQYF
TRBJ1-4,.,.,TRBV30,TGTGCCTGGAGTGTTGGCAGTAATGAAAAACTGTTTTTT,CAWSVGSNEKLFF
TRBJ2-1,.,.,TRBV12-2,TGTGCAAGTCGCTTCTATCCTAGCGGGGTTATTTCCGGTGAGCAGTTCTTC,CASRFYPSGVISGEQFF
TRBJ2-1,.,.,TRBV27,TGCGAATCGGGGGAGCAGTTCTTC,CESGEQFF
TRBJ2-1,.,TRBD1,TRBV2,TGTGCCAGCAGTGAATTTCGGGACAGGGTATACAATGAGCAGTTCTTC,CASSEFRDRVYNEQFF
TRBJ2-7,few,TRBD2,TRBV18,TGTGCCAGCTCACGGAGGACTAGCGACTCCTACGAGCAGTACTTC,CASSRRTSDSYEQYF